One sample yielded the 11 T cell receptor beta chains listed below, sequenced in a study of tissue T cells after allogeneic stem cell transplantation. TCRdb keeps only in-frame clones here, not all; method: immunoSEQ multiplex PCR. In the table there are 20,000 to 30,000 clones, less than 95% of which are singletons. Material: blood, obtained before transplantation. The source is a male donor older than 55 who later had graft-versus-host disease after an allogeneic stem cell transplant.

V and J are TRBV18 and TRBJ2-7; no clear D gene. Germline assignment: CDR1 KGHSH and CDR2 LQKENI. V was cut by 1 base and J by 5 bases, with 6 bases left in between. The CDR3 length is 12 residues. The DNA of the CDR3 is TGTGCCAGCTCACCACAAATCCACGAGCAGTACTTC. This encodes CASSPQIHEQYF.

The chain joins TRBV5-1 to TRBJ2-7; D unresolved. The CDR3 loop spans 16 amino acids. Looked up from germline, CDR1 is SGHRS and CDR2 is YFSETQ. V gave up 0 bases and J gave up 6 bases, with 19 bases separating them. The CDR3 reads CASSLAGYSDQGEQYF. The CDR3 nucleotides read TGCGCCAGCAGCTTGGCCGGCTATTCGGACCAAGGCGAGCAGTACTTC.

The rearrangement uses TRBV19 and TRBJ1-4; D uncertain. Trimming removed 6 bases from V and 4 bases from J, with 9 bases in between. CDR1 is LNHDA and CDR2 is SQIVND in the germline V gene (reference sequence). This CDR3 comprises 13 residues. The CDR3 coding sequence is TGTGCCAGTAGGGGCGCGGGTAATGAAAAACTGTTTTTT. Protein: CASRGAGNEKLFF.

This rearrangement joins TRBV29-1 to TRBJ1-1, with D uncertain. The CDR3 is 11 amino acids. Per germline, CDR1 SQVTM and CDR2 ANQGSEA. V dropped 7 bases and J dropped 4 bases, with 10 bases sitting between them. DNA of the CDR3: TGCAGCGCCTACGCCCTCACTGAAGCTTTCTTT. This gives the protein CSAYALTEAFF.

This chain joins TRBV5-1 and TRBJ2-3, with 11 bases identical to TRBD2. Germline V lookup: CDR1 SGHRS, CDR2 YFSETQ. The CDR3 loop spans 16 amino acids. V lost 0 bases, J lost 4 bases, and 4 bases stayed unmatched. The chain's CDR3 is CASSLELAGGSDTQYF. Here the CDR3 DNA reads TGCGCCAGCAGCTTGGAGCTAGCGGGAGGATCAGATACGCAGTATTTT.

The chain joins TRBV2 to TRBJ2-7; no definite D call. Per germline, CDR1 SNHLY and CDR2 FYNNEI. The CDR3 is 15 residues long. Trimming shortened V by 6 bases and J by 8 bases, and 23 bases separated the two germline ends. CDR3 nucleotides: TGTGCCAGCAGCCGCAGCATTCTAACCCCATACCAGCAGTACTTC. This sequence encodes CASSRSILTPYQQYF.

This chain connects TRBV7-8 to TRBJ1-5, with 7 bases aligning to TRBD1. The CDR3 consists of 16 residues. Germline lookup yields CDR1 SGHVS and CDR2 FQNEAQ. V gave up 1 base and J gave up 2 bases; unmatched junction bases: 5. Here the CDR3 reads CASSLVSDRGNQPQHF. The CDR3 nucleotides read TGTGCCAGCAGCTTAGTTTCAGACAGGGGCAATCAGCCCCAGCATTTT.

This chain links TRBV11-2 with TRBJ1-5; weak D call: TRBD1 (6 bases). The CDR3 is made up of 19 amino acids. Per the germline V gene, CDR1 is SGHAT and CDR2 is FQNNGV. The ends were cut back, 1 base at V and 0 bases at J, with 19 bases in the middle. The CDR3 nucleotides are TGTGCCAGCAGCTTAGGGGGGATTTTGGACAGTAATAGCAATCAGCCCCAGCATTTT. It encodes CASSLGGILDSNSNQPQHF.

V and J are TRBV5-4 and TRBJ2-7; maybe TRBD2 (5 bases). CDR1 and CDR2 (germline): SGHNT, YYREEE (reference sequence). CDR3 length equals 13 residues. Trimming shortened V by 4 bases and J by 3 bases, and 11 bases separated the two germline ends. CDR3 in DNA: TGTGCCAGCAGCGGCGGGCCTAACTACGAGCAGTACTTC. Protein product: CASSGGPNYEQYF.

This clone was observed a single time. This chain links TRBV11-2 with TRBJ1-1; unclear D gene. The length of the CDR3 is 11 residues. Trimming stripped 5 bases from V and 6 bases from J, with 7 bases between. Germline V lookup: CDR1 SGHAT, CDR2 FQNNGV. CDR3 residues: CASSPIAEAFF. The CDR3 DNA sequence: TGTGCCAGCAGCCCCATCGCTGAAGCTTTCTTT.

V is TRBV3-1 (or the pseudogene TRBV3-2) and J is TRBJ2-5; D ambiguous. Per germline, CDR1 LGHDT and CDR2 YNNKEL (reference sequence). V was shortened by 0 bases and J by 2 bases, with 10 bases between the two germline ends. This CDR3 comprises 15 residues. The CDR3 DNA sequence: TGTGCCAGCAGCCAAGACTTGGTGGGGCAAGAGACCCAGTACTTC. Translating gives CASSQDLVGQETQYF.